These 27 T cell receptor beta chains were all obtained from the same sample, sequenced in a study of blood T cell repertoires in COVID-19. The repertoire was sequenced with immunoSEQ multiplex PCR; TCRdb's copy has only in-frame clones and lacks some. The data contain roughly 110,000 clones, around 89% of them singletons. The source material was peripheral blood. Every receptor here comes from a human donor with acute or convalescent COVID-19. The donor label of this sample is uncertain.

The rearrangement links TRBV5-1 to TRBJ2-3; possibly TRBD2 for D (6 bases). Per the germline V gene, CDR1 is SGHRS and CDR2 is YFSETQ. The CDR3 length is 16 residues. The V and J ends lost 4 bases and 6 bases respectively, with 21 bases between them. The CDR3 nucleotides read TGCGCCAGCAGCGGACCGGGACTCACTTCATCTGATACGCAGTATTTT. Translated, it gives CASSGPGLTSSDTQYF.

Only a few counts were recorded for this clone. This CDR3 reads CASSQTGQSSTDTQYF. CDR3 DNA: TGTGCCAGCAGCCAAACGGGACAGTCTAGCACAGATACGCAGTATTTT. This chain joins TRBV5-6 and TRBJ2-3; TRBD1 aligns across 7 bases. V shed 4 bases, J shed 0 bases, and the junction held 8 bases outside the gene matches. The CDR3 has 16 amino acids. CDR1 is SGHDT and CDR2 is YYEEEE in the germline V gene.

The CDR3 loop reads CAWNPQGWYGYTF. The CDR3 bases are TGTGCCTGGAACCCGCAGGGTTGGTATGGCTACACCTTC. The chain employs TRBV30 and TRBJ1-2, with D maybe TRBD1 (5 bases). V dropped 4 bases and J dropped 5 bases, with 14 bases sitting between them. Germline CDR1 and CDR2: GTSNPN and SVGIG (reference sequence). The length of the CDR3 is 13 residues.

This chain joins TRBV6-1 and TRBJ1-2; 8 nucleotides match TRBD1. There are 14 residues in the CDR3. The germline CDR1 and CDR2 sequences are MNHNS and SASEGT. V gave up 2 bases and J gave up 9 bases; unmatched junction bases: 8. Written as DNA, the CDR3 is TGTGCCAGCAGTGAAAGGTGGCAGGGGGCTCGCTACACCTTC. Its translation is CASSERWQGARYTF.

The chain links TRBV7-9 to TRBJ1-1; 7 bases agree with TRBD1. V gave up 5 bases and J gave up 10 bases; unmatched junction bases: 13. The CDR3 loop spans 14 amino acids. Germline lookup yields CDR1 SEHNR and CDR2 FQNEAQ (reference sequence). The CDR3 spells CASSRGQAPAPAFF. In DNA form, the CDR3 reads TGTGCCAGCAGCCGCGGACAGGCCCCAGCTCCAGCTTTCTTT.

The V and J genes are TRBV18 and TRBJ2-1, with TRBD2 as a possible D gene (5 bases). The CDR3 spans 14 residues. V lost 6 bases and J 7 bases, leaving 16 bases between the germline ends. Germline assignment: CDR1 KGHSH and CDR2 LQKENI. The CDR3 here is CASSAPLRGNEQFF. The CDR3 DNA sequence: TGTGCCAGCTCCGCCCCCCTGAGAGGGAATGAGCAGTTCTTC.

The CDR3 here is CASSLNQGQGLRGNYEQYF. In nucleotides, the CDR3 is TGCGCCAGCAGCTTAAACCAGGGACAGGGCCTTCGGGGGAACTACGAGCAGTACTTC. This chain links TRBV5-1 with TRBJ2-7; 9 nucleotides line up with TRBD1. Germline CDR1 and CDR2: SGHRS and YFSETQ. CDR3 size: 19 residues. V shed 2 bases and J 3 bases; nucleotides not matched to a gene: 18.

The chain recombines TRBV7-8 with TRBJ2-5; 8 positions match TRBD2. The trim removed 4 bases at V and 4 bases at J, leaving 8 bases unmatched. Germline V lookup: CDR1 SGHVS, CDR2 FQNEAQ. The CDR3 contains 15 residues. CDR3 nucleotide sequence: TGTGCCAGCAGCTCGACCGGGACTAGGGGAGAGACCCAGTACTTC. Residues: CASSSTGTRGETQYF.

This chain joins TRBV4-3 and TRBJ2-3; the D is unclear. The germline V gene encodes CDR1 LGHNA and CDR2 YSLEER. V lost 0 bases and J lost 4, with 14 bases in between. This CDR3 has 16 residues. The CDR3 bases are TGCGCCAGCAGCCAAGATGAGACGTCGAGCGCAGATACGCAGTATTTT. The encoded protein is CASSQDETSSADTQYF.

The J gene is TRBJ2-7, the V gene TRBV4-2; perhaps TRBD2 as D (6 bases). Germline lookup yields CDR1 LGHNA and CDR2 YNFKEQ. The CDR3 consists of 12 residues. Trimming removed 1 base at V and 6 bases at J, with 7 bases between. CDR3 DNA: TGTGCCAGCAGCCAAGTGGGGGGCGAGCAGTACTTC. This sequence encodes CASSQVGGEQYF.

The J gene is TRBJ2-3, the V gene TRBV5-3, with 9 nucleotides matching TRBD2. TRBV5-3 is an ORF, with its function uncertain. The CDR3 is 18 amino acids. V gave up 5 bases and J gave up 5 bases; unmatched junction bases: 18. In DNA form, the CDR3 reads TGTGCCAGAAGTTTCCAATCCGAGGCGCGGGAGGGCCGAGATACGCAGTATTTT. As protein: CARSFQSEAREGRDTQYF.

V gene TRBV6-5 combines with J gene TRBJ1-1; TRBD1 aligns across 7 bases. Germline loops: CDR1 MNHEY, CDR2 SVGAGI. The CDR3 loop spans 13 amino acids. V lost 6 bases to trimming and J lost 1 base; unmatched junction nucleotides: 2. CDR3 amino acids: CASRGQQNTEAFF. The CDR3 DNA reads TGTGCCAGCAGGGGACAGCAGAACACTGAAGCTTTCTTT.

The V and J genes are TRBV24-1 and TRBJ2-5; D might be TRBD1 (5 bases). The CDR3 is made up of 15 amino acids. Trimming removed 3 bases at V and 0 bases at J, with 10 bases between. The germline CDR1 and CDR2 sequences are KGHDR and SFDVKD. CDR3 DNA: TGTGCCACCAGTGATGGCAGGGTGTACCAAGAGACCCAGTACTTC. Protein sequence: CATSDGRVYQETQYF.

This chain links TRBV7-3 with TRBJ2-2; no definite D call. CDR3 length equals 13 residues. In germline, CDR1 is SGHTA, CDR2 FQGTGA. Between the trimmed V and J ends, which lost 2 bases and 11 bases, there was a span of 12 bases. In DNA, the CDR3 is TGTGCCAGCAGCTTAGGCCCCTTAAACGAGCTGTTTTTT. Protein: CASSLGPLNELFF.

DNA for the CDR3: TGTGCCACCAGTGATTTGCACGGGACAGGGGAAGAGACCCAGTACTTC. Its protein is CATSDLHGTGEETQYF. V and J are TRBV24-1 and TRBJ2-5, with 10 bases aligning to TRBD1. This CDR3 comprises 16 residues. CDR1 and CDR2 from the germline V gene are KGHDR and SFDVKD. After removal of 0 bases from V and 3 bases from J, the junction contained 3 bases not matched to a gene.

The rearrangement uses TRBV5-1 and TRBJ1-1; TRBD1 matches 9 bases. The V gene's germline CDR1 is SGHRS and CDR2 YFSETQ. After removal of 2 bases from V and 7 bases from J, the junction contained 9 bases not matched to a gene. This CDR3 has 15 amino acids. CDR3 coding DNA: TGCGCCAGCAGCTTTAGGGACAGGGCTACCGATGAAGCTTTCTTT. It encodes CASSFRDRATDEAFF.

This rearrangement joins TRBV6-5 to TRBJ2-7; 8 bases align to TRBD2. CDR1 is MNHEY, CDR2 SVGAGI, per germline. V was clipped by 2 bases and J by 4 bases; unmatched bases: 7. The CDR3 length is 15 residues. CDR3 in amino acids: CASSYRASGHYEQYF. For the CDR3, the DNA is TGTGCCAGCAGTTACAGGGCTAGCGGGCATTACGAGCAGTACTTC.

The chain links TRBV7-2 to TRBJ2-7; D is perhaps TRBD2 (6 bases). Germline values: CDR1 SGHTA, CDR2 FQGNSA. V was trimmed by 1 base and J by 0 bases, leaving 22 bases between them. The CDR3 extends over 19 amino acids. As DNA, the CDR3 is TGTGCCAGCAGCTTAGTCTCGTCACGACTAGGGCAATCCTCCTACGAGCAGTACTTC. This sequence encodes CASSLVSSRLGQSSYEQYF.

V is TRBV7-9 and J is TRBJ1-1, with TRBD1 identical over 10 bases. The V and J ends lost 5 bases and 5 bases, in that order; junction bases with no gene match: 8. Germline loops: CDR1 SEHNR, CDR2 FQNEAQ (reference sequence). This CDR3 has 15 amino acids. CDR3 residues: CASSQTGGAVTEAFF. As DNA, the CDR3 is TGTGCCAGCAGCCAGACAGGGGGCGCGGTAACTGAAGCTTTCTTT.

V gene TRBV25-1 combines with J gene TRBJ2-5, with D possibly matching TRBD1 (6 bases). The germline V and J ends were trimmed by 8 bases and 1 base, with 11 bases remaining between them. Germline V CDR1 and CDR2: MGHDK, SYGVNS. The CDR3 is made up of 13 amino acids. In nucleotides, the CDR3 is TGTGCCAGCTGCGAGGGGGTCCAAGAGACCCAGTACTTC. This codes for CASCEGVQETQYF.

The gene calls are TRBV19 and TRBJ2-5; D might be TRBD2 (6 bases). CDR1 LNHDA and CDR2 SQIVND come from the germline V gene (reference sequence). The V gene lost 6 bases and the J gene lost 4 bases, with 15 bases spanning the gap. The CDR3 has 14 residues. CDR3 loop: CASRGDWRGETQYF. The CDR3 DNA reads TGTGCCAGTAGAGGGGACTGGAGGGGAGAGACCCAGTACTTC.

The chain carries TRBV28 and TRBJ1-1; the D is unclear. The CDR3 covers 12 residues. Germline CDR1 is MDHEN and CDR2 is SYDVKM. Trimming shortened V by 2 bases and J by 2 bases, and 3 bases separated the two germline ends. CDR3 DNA: TGTGCCAGCAGTTTAATAAACACTGAAGCTTTCTTT. Amino acids: CASSLINTEAFF.

The genes are TRBV7-2 and TRBJ2-3; 9 positions agree with TRBD2. Germline CDR1 SGHTA, CDR2 FQGNSA. This CDR3 is 15 amino acids long. V lost 7 bases to trimming and J lost 4 bases; unmatched junction nucleotides: 9. CDR3: CASTVTSGQSDTQYF. The DNA of the CDR3 is TGTGCCAGCACTGTTACTAGCGGGCAATCAGATACGCAGTATTTT.

The gene calls are TRBV6-2 or TRBV6-3 and TRBJ2-2; 9 positions match TRBD1. The V and J ends lost 4 bases and 4 bases, in that order; junction bases with no gene match: 4. Germline assignment: CDR1 MNHEY and CDR2 SVGEGT. The CDR3 length is 15 residues. CDR3 bases: TGTGCCAGCAGTTCCTGGACAGGGGCCACCGGGGAGCTGTTTTTT. Protein product: CASSSWTGATGELFF.

V is TRBV7-3 and J is TRBJ2-3; the D gene is possibly TRBD2 (7 bases). CDR1 and CDR2 from the germline V gene are SGHTA and FQGTGA. V lost 5 bases and J 5 bases, leaving 20 bases between the germline ends. The CDR3 has 16 residues. The CDR3 nucleotides read TGTGCCAGCAGCCTCCCGGGGGGCCCGGGGGTAGATACGCAGTATTTT. Translating it yields CASSLPGGPGVDTQYF.

V and J are TRBV19 and TRBJ1-4; D is perhaps TRBD1 (5 bases). V lost 7 bases to trimming and J lost 8 bases, with 14 bases between them. The CDR3 covers 13 residues. Per the germline V gene, CDR1 is LNHDA and CDR2 is SQIVND (reference sequence). The CDR3 region has the DNA TGTGCCAGTACTACAAGGGGAGGCGAAAAACTGTTTTTT. Translated, it gives CASTTRGGEKLFF.

The sample holds a few counts of this clone. This same CDR3 is encoded by further DNA sequences in the sample. V is TRBV2 and J is TRBJ1-5, with D perhaps matching TRBD1 (6 bases). The germline V gene encodes CDR1 SNHLY and CDR2 FYNNEI. The CDR3 consists of 14 residues. V lost 6 bases and J lost 0, with 9 bases in between. The DNA for the CDR3 is TGTGCCAGCAGACAGGGAAATAGCAATCAGCCCCAGCATTTT. Amino acid sequence: CASRQGNSNQPQHF.